The sequence of this T cell receptor (beta chain) was determined in a study of cytomegalovirus exposure and HLA in healthy donors (dated by TCRdb to about 2017). In the study overall: In an earlier analysis of 550 to 750 of the donors, approximately 300 Gb of sequence data and some 100 million unique TCR beta sequences from approximately 180 million T cells were reported. The study was designed to test whether signatures of past pathogen exposure could be identified by cataloging public T cell receptors. An early release covering 550 to 650 HLA-typed donors comprised roughly 300 gigabases of sequencing data and tens of millions of unique TCR sequences. The T cell repertoires of 700 or so subjects were profiled by immunosequencing and related to cytomegalovirus serostatus. Both class I and class II loci were covered by HLA typing, at four-digit resolution. Every repertoire in the discovery cohort had been generated on one and the same sequencing platform. An earlier analysis of approximately 580 of the donors used high-throughput TCR beta sequencing to judge whether each TCR beta V gene segment behaved as functional or pseudogenic. The study combined high-throughput TCR immunosequencing, statistical association of individual TCRs with disease status, and machine learning to predict cytomegalovirus infection status. Among about 360 genotyped donors of the cohort, an average of 235,054 unique TCR beta nucleotide sequences were sequenced per donor, roughly 20% of them non-productive. Donor age, sex, ethnicity and CMV serostatus were compiled together with the repertoire data. A later analysis re-examined previously published TCR beta repertoires from just over 650 donors and added high-resolution HLA genotyping to investigate patterns of TCR occurrence. Typing coverage differed by locus: A, B, C, DRB1 and DQB1 were typed in roughly 629-630 donors, DQA1 in approximately 520, DPA1 in roughly 590, and DPB1 in just under 490. Rather than using new phenotypic data, the later analysis identified candidate immune exposures from TCR beta sequences and from how often those sequences occurred across donors. The genetic ancestry cluster associated with self-reported Caucasian donors included roughly 84% of the approximately 400 genotyped donors. A later genetic analysis took genome-wide SNP genotypes for about 65% of the 666 donors and used that subset as a discovery cohort. Because of strong linkage in the cohort, five DR-DQ haplotypes were treated as single units for association and clustering. Along with the roughly 670-subject first cohort, a separate validation cohort of some 130 different subjects was used.

Overall study results and their limits: In a later analysis, several top co-occurrence clusters were reported to appear linked to parvovirus B19, influenza, CMV and Epstein-Barr virus. Sequencing depth was assumed to be roughly uniform across donors in the presence/absence analyses, though that assumption may not hold. In a later analysis, HLA-associated TCR beta chains were found to be more clonally expanded and to have lower generation probabilities than equally common non-associated chains. Correlated functional status among segregating V segments might reflect linkage disequilibrium, but an unknown experimental factor could not be ruled out. Seventeen rarely observed V segments, including chromosome 9 orphons, were excluded from the earlier analysis of several hundred of the donors because counts were too low. CMV serostatus was the only immune exposure information available for the cohort. Some IMGT-functional V segments, including TRBV6-2 and TRBV6-3, could not be distinguished by the 87-base-pair reads and were therefore excluded. In the study, approximately 150 TCR beta chains were listed as associated with cytomegalovirus. A later analysis found that most CMV-associated TCR beta chains appeared HLA-restricted, with HLA associations seemingly driven largely by CMV exposure. In a later analysis, TCR association rates were found to vary across HLA loci, with the most associated TCRs seen for DRB1 alleles and the fewest for HLA-C alleles. The authors suggested that the approach could potentially be generalized to other disease states and immunological phenotypes. When HLA alleles, especially DR and DQ, strongly co-occurred, attributing TCR associations to individual alleles was difficult. In an earlier analysis of 587 of the donors, most TCR beta V segments appeared in productive rearrangements about 87% or about 30% of the time, broadly matching IMGT annotations. Most TCR sequences were seen in very few donors, while some public TCRs were found in many individuals. The classifier was reported to diagnose cytomegalovirus status with high specificity and sensitivity in both the original and validation cohorts. A further reported finding was that TCR beta sequences accurately predicted the HLA-A and HLA-B alleles for most subjects in the first cohort. In this cohort, only TCR beta chains were sequenced, and detectable features were limited by the absence of alpha or paired-chain data. A later genetic analysis reported fewer N-insertions in productive TCRs among donors in an Asian-associated ancestry cluster than the roughly 650-donor mean. A few of the identified cytomegalovirus-associated TCR beta chains were confirmed in vitro to be specific for cytomegalovirus antigens. A later analysis associated 16,951 TCR beta sequences with specific HLA alleles at a false discovery rate of 0.05. In a later genetic analysis, a missense DCLRE1C variant was associated with V-gene and J-gene trimming of TCR beta chains, and the association was replicated in an independent cohort. Because some donors lacked HLA typing at each locus, the association tests relied only on the typed subset. A cluster of highly shared sequence variants was judged likely to be a technical artifact of the sequencing pipeline.

Germline trimming amounts to 6 bases on V and 0 bases on J, with 11 as the count of junction bases outside the gene matches. The CDR3 contains 17 residues, cysteine and phenylalanine counted. Of the read, only the CDR3 DNA is kept; its 51 bases are in frame from base 1. CDR1 and CDR2 are drawn from the germline V gene: KGHSH, LQKENI. The cohort consisted of fewer than 700 healthy bone marrow donors. All cohort members were sampled while nominally healthy, although unrecorded immune exposures were likely present. The donor tested CMV seronegative, placing the donor among the 300 to 400 seronegative members of the cohort. A peripheral blood sample was collected from each donor, and TCR beta sequencing was performed on peripheral blood mononuclear cells. Genomic DNA was extracted from the blood cell samples with the Qiagen DNeasy Blood Extraction Kit. For this clone: The clone's antigen remains unknown. No clone much larger than this one lies a single base away; base qualities are absent.

Libraries came from the immunoSEQ multiplex PCR assay. A mixture of 60 forward primers for TCR Vbeta segments and 13 reverse primers for TCR Jbeta segments was used in the multiplex PCR. The CDR3 region of rearranged TCR beta genes was amplified from genomic DNA by a multiplex PCR assay. On the Illumina HiSeq System, the amplified TCR beta libraries were sequenced as 87-base-pair reads. Per the source publication's procedure: In a later analysis, tens of millions of unique TCR beta chains were counted across the approximately 670 repertoires, and roughly 11 million of these chains were shared by at least two donors. Raw reads were error-corrected and collapsed into unique sequences by a nearest-neighbor algorithm in which closely related sequences were merged to remove PCR and sequencing errors. Alignment of CDR3 sequences to IMGT reference sequences was used to assign V, D and J gene segments. Each retained sequence needed at least a six-nucleotide match to both a V gene segment and a J gene segment. Rearrangements were called productive when the CDR3 lacked stop codons and stayed in frame with V and J; all others were non-productive. CDR3 was defined according to IMGT convention as the region running from the second conserved V-encoded cysteine to the conserved J-encoded phenylalanine. The earlier analysis of about 560 of the donors excluded any sequence lacking an unambiguous match to a single V gene segment. An earlier analysis of a few hundred of the donors called V segments functional above 56.7% productive rearrangements and segregating when the between-donor standard deviation exceeded 5%. A statistical classification framework was built for diagnosing cytomegalovirus status from the catalog of TCR beta chain sequences. In a later analysis, V and J genes were assigned by comparing TCR nucleotide sequences against IMGT/GENE-DB human TR gene sequences. Using the TCRdist pipeline, a later analysis assigned CDR3 sequences along with most-parsimonious VDJ recombination scenarios. A later analysis defined each TCR beta chain by its CDR3 amino acid sequence plus V-gene family, and excluded reads lacking a unique V-gene family. As a way to deal with suspected cross-contamination and a sequencing artifact, a later analysis dropped hundreds of nucleotide sequences that were highly shared and had low generation probability. In a later analysis, a clonal expansion index for each public chain was calculated from normalized within-repertoire ranks of inferred template counts. A later analysis computed generation probabilities with a VDJ recombination model fitted to out-of-frame rearrangements, and checked the results against IGoR. In a later analysis, hypergeometric tests were used to score TCR-TCR, TCR-HLA and TCR-CMV co-occurrence, with a repertoire-size bias correction applied to TCR pairs. In a later analysis, false discovery rates were estimated by permuting HLA or CMV assignments 20 times. In a later analysis, co-occurring TCRs were grouped with DBSCAN, and TCRdist sequence similarity was added when clustering was performed within HLA-allele-positive subsets. Repertoires with fewer than 30,000 or more than 120,000 public chains were left out of co-occurrence clustering, as were about five repertoires with anomalous nucleotide sharing. TCRdb mirrors the immuneACCESS table, restricted to in-frame sequences. Some clones are absent from its copies; in checked studies, under half trace to an unresolved V gene, and the reason for the others is unknown. V and J calls plus clone size are reproduced from that table; the DNA served to infer D and trimming. This sample is represented by roughly 130,000 clones; 8.5% to 10% of them were singletons. About 5.5% of the sample goes to the ten largest clones.

Sequencing input: PBMCs. The TCR comes from a man aged 35-49 years in good health and CMV-seronegative. Rearrangement joined TRBV18 to TRBJ1-3, with 7 central nucleotides matching TRBD1. The CDR3 reads as follows: CASSPNRQGSSGNTIYF. The nucleotide sequence reads TGTGCCAGCTCCCCTAATCGACAGGGTTCCTCTGGAAACACCATATATTTT.